Listed here are 21 T cell receptor beta chains from one sample, sequenced in a study of shared clonotypes between healthy human individuals. Produced via immunoSEQ multiplex PCR; TCRdb's table is partial and in-frame only. This table has 2 million to 3 million clones, roughly 93% appearing once. The sample taken for sequencing was naive CD4+ T cells from PBMCs. Subset meaning: CD45RA+ positively selected. Every receptor here comes from a young man in good health. Some clones in this sample may be carry-over from other donors' samples.

The chain joins TRBV4-1 to TRBJ1-5; tentative D call: TRBD1 (5 bases). CDR3 length: 13 amino acids. V was trimmed by 4 bases and J by 8 bases, leaving 12 bases between them. In germline, CDR1 is MGHRA, CDR2 YSYEKL. The CDR3 sequence is CASSRIPREPQHF. The CDR3 region has the DNA TGCGCCAGCAGCCGGATTCCCAGGGAGCCCCAGCATTTT.

V is TRBV5-1 and J is TRBJ2-2; TRBD1 matches 8 bases. Germline values: CDR1 SGHRS, CDR2 YFSETQ. V trimming: 1 base; J trimming: 4 bases; junction bases outside the gene matches: 12. This CDR3 is built from 18 residues. For the CDR3, the DNA is TGCGCCAGCAGCTTGATATGGATGCAGGGGGCAAGCACCGGGGAGCTGTTTTTT. The encoded protein is CASSLIWMQGASTGELFF.

Remarks on this clone: The sample carries other DNA sequences with the same CDR3. The chain couples TRBV6-6 to TRBJ2-7; 12 bases match TRBD2. J lost 1 base, V lost 5 bases, and 3 bases had no gene match. This CDR3 spans 15 amino acids. In germline, CDR1 is MNHNY, CDR2 SVGAGI (reference sequence). The CDR3 nucleotides are TGTGCCAGCAGTCTTGGACTAGCGGGATCCTACGAGCAGTACTTC. This translates into CASSLGLAGSYEQYF.

The chain carries TRBV4-1 and TRBJ1-2, with D possibly being TRBD1 (5 bases). There are 14 residues in the CDR3. V was pared by 5 bases and J by 6 bases, with 16 bases between. Germline-derived CDR1 and CDR2 are MGHRA and YSYEKL. CDR3 bases: TGCGCCAGCAGCGCCCCCGGGACGGAAGATGGCTACACCTTC. As protein: CASSAPGTEDGYTF.

This chain connects TRBV15 to TRBJ2-1; D call uncertain. The CDR3 is made up of 16 amino acids. Germline CDR1 reads LNHNV; CDR2 reads YYDKDF (reference sequence). Trimming removed 3 bases at V and 1 base at J, with 13 bases between. CDR3 in amino acids: CATSSRLGSSYNEQFF. CDR3 DNA sequence: TGTGCCACCAGCAGCCGGCTCGGGTCTTCCTACAATGAGCAGTTCTTC.

J is TRBJ2-2 and V is TRBV28; D uncertain. The CDR3 loop spans 12 amino acids. V dropped 2 bases and J dropped 8 bases, with 6 bases sitting between them. The germline V gene encodes CDR1 MDHEN and CDR2 SYDVKM. The DNA of the CDR3 is TGTGCCAGCAGTTTAAGGCCAGGGGAGCTGTTTTTT. Protein: CASSLRPGELFF.

The chain carries TRBV7-9 and TRBJ2-3, with 7 positions matching TRBD1. The V and J ends lost 3 bases and 3 bases, in that order; junction bases with no gene match: 6. The germline V gene has CDR1 SEHNR and CDR2 FQNEAQ (reference sequence). The CDR3 consists of 15 residues. CDR3 in DNA: TGTGCCAGCAGCTTTACAGGGGTTGTTACAGATACGCAGTATTTT. Protein: CASSFTGVVTDTQYF. Supplemented by reference TRBV7-9 and TRBJ2-3, the full variable domain reads DTGVSQNPRHKITKRGQNVTFRCDPISEHNRLYWYRQTLGQGPEFLTYFQNEAQLEKSRLLSDRFSAERPKGSFSTLEIQRTEQGDSAMYLCASSFTGVVTDTQYFGPGTRLTVL.

This chain joins TRBV30 and TRBJ2-2; D is undetermined. The V and J ends lost 3 bases and 7 bases respectively, with 12 bases between them. Per germline, CDR1 GTSNPN and CDR2 SVGIG (reference sequence). The CDR3 spans 13 residues. CDR3: CAWSPLGFGELFF. The CDR3, as DNA: TGTGCCTGGAGCCCGTTAGGGTTCGGGGAGCTGTTTTTT.

The chain couples TRBV2 to TRBJ2-1, with D maybe TRBD1 (5 bases). The CDR3 length is 14 residues. The V and J ends lost 6 bases and 5 bases respectively, with 14 bases between them. Germline-derived CDR1 and CDR2 are SNHLY and FYNNEI. The CDR3 here is CASRFGRVNNEQFF. The CDR3 DNA reads as TGTGCCAGCAGATTCGGCAGGGTAAACAATGAGCAGTTCTTC.

In its sample, this clone was seen once. The chain carries TRBV7-2 and TRBJ1-2, with TRBD1 identical over 8 bases. Germline V lookup: CDR1 SGHTA, CDR2 FQGNSA. J gave up 5 bases and V 4 bases, and 9 bases lay outside the gene matches. The CDR3 loop spans 15 amino acids. This CDR3 reads CASSWPGQATYGYTF. The CDR3 DNA follows: TGTGCCAGCAGCTGGCCGGGACAGGCAACTTATGGCTACACCTTC.

The rearrangement links TRBV11-2 to TRBJ2-5; 11 bases line up with TRBD2. This CDR3 spans 18 amino acids. J was trimmed by 0 bases and V by 1 base; bases with no gene match: 7. Germline loops: CDR1 SGHAT, CDR2 FQNNGV. The CDR3 reads CASSLGFSGRGYQETQYF. As DNA, the CDR3 is TGTGCCAGCAGCTTAGGGTTTAGCGGGAGGGGCTACCAAGAGACCCAGTACTTC. The variable domain in full, with the rest retrieved from reference TRBV11-2 and TRBJ2-5, is EAGVAQSPRYKIIEKRQSVAFWCNPISGHATLYWYQQILGQGPKLLIQFQNNGVVDDSQLPKDRFSAERLKGVDSTLKIQPAKLEDSAVYLCASSLGFSGRGYQETQYFGPGTRLLVL.

The chain is built from TRBV5-1 and TRBJ2-5; D call uncertain. The V and J ends lost 0 bases and 0 bases respectively, with 12 bases between them. The V gene's germline CDR1 is SGHRS and CDR2 YFSETQ. This CDR3 has 16 residues. Here the CDR3 reads CASSLAPLSDQETQYF. CDR3 coding DNA: TGCGCCAGCAGCTTGGCACCGCTTTCGGACCAAGAGACCCAGTACTTC.

The V gene is TRBV28, the J gene TRBJ1-1, with 11 bases matching TRBD1. The CDR3 has 17 amino acids. Losses at the gene ends were 5 bases for V and 5 bases for J; bases not matched to a gene: 13. The germline V gene has CDR1 MDHEN and CDR2 SYDVKM. For the CDR3, the DNA is TGTGCCAGCAGTGCCCCTGGACAGGGGGCGCGGTGGACTGAAGCTTTCTTT. Translated: CASSAPGQGARWTEAFF. The full variable domain, rest sourced from reference TRBV28 and TRBJ1-1, is DVKVTQSSRYLVKRTGEKVFLECVQDMDHENMFWYRQDPGLGLRLIYFSYDVKMKEKGDIPEGYSVSREKKERFSLILESASTNQTSMYLCASSAPGQGARWTEAFFGQGTRLTVV.

The chain combines TRBV28 with TRBJ2-2; 10 bases agree with TRBD2. J gave up 5 bases and V 6 bases, and 12 bases lay outside the gene matches. The germline V gene has CDR1 MDHEN and CDR2 SYDVKM. The CDR3 has 17 residues. CDR3 DNA: TGTGCCAGCAGGGGGGCTAGCGGGAGTCGAAGGACCGGGGAGCTGTTTTTT. Translated, it gives CASRGASGSRRTGELFF.

The chain is built from TRBV27 and TRBJ2-5; perhaps TRBD1 as D (6 bases). This CDR3 region has 14 residues. CDR1 and CDR2 (germline): MNHEY, SMNVEV (reference sequence). Deletions cut 3 bases from V and 6 bases from J, with 14 bases between. The CDR3 DNA reads TGTGCCAGCAGTTTTGGCAGGGGCGTCCAGACCCAGTACTTC. This translates into CASSFGRGVQTQYF.

This chain connects TRBV9 to TRBJ1-1; D is unresolved. CDR1 and CDR2 (germline): SGDLS, YYNGEE. Trimming took off 4 bases at V and 1 base at J, with 11 bases between the two ends. This CDR3 comprises 14 residues. CDR3 region: CASSTTPRNTEAFF. CDR3 in DNA: TGTGCCAGCAGCACAACACCTCGGAACACTGAAGCTTTCTTT.

The V call is TRBV27, the J call TRBJ2-3, with TRBD2 matching 9 bases. The CDR3 is 16 residues long. The germline V gene encodes CDR1 MNHEY and CDR2 SMNVEV (reference sequence). Trimming removed 4 bases from V and 0 bases from J; junction bases left unmatched: 5. The CDR3 sequence is CASSSPGTSSTDTQYF. CDR3 coding DNA: TGTGCCAGCAGTTCCCCCGGGACTAGCAGCACAGATACGCAGTATTTT.

The J gene is TRBJ2-5, the V gene TRBV7-2, with 7 nucleotides matching TRBD1. The CDR3 runs 15 residues. Unmatched junction bases numbered 10, after V lost 5 bases and J lost 4 bases. CDR1 and CDR2 from the germline V gene are SGHTA and FQGNSA. In DNA form, the CDR3 reads TGTGCCAGCAGCCTAATACAGGGGCGGGCAGAGACCCAGTACTTC. It encodes CASSLIQGRAETQYF.

The chain carries TRBV28 and TRBJ1-2, with a tentative D call TRBD1 (6 bases). Germline-derived CDR1 and CDR2 are MDHEN and SYDVKM. V lost 6 bases and J 8 bases, leaving 16 bases between the germline ends. The CDR3 runs to 13 residues. The CDR3 DNA sequence: TGTGCCAGCAGGGAACAGGGTTTCGGGGGCTACACCTTC. The encoded protein is CASREQGFGGYTF.

The rearrangement uses TRBV29-1 and TRBJ1-2; possible D gene TRBD1, 5 bases. V was trimmed by 1 base and J by 7 bases, leaving 16 bases between them. The CDR3 is made up of 14 amino acids. Germline CDR1 is SQVTM and CDR2 is ANQGSEA. The CDR3 loop reads CSVEAQGARGGYTF. DNA of the CDR3: TGCAGCGTTGAAGCCCAGGGAGCTCGGGGTGGCTACACCTTC.

The chain couples TRBV4-3 to TRBJ2-5; TRBD2 is a possible D gene (6 bases). The CDR3 spans 14 residues. V lost 1 base and J lost 4, with 10 bases in between. CDR1 is LGHNA, CDR2 YSLEER, per germline. The CDR3, as DNA: TGCGCCAGCAGCCAAGGGCGGGGAGCAGAGACCCAGTACTTC. Amino acids: CASSQGRGAETQYF.